The clone carrying this TCR beta chain was seen only a few times. The assay was immunoSEQ multiplex PCR, and TCRdb's table has in-frame clones only and misses some. The sample has about 210,000 clones; 65% to 85% are singletons. This entry comes from a study of blood T cell repertoires in COVID-19. The sequenced material came from peripheral blood. This clonotype was obtained from a woman between 50 and 59 years old with acute or convalescent COVID-19.

The CDR3 DNA is TGTGCCAGCAGTAAGGGTCGTGGGAGCTCCTACGAGCAGTACTTC. Translating gives CASSKGRGSSYEQYF. The chain joins TRBV5-6 to TRBJ2-7, with a possible D match to TRBD2 (5 bases). Trimming shortened V by 5 bases and J by 0 bases, and 15 bases separated the two germline ends. From germline, CDR1 is SGHDT and CDR2 YYEEEE. This CDR3 region has 15 residues. Full variable domain (rest looked up from reference TRBV5-6 and TRBJ2-7): DAGVTQSPTHLIKTRGQQVTLRCSPKSGHDTVSWYQQALGQGPQFIFQYYEEEERQRGNFPDRFSGHQFPNYSSELNVNALLLGDSALYLCASSKGRGSSYEQYFGPGTRLTVT.